This T cell receptor (beta chain) emerged from a study of control samples from healthy donors and cancer patients. In germline, CDR1 is LGHDT, CDR2 YNNKEL (reference sequence). The ends lost 4 bases at V and 5 bases at J; junction bases unmatched: 5. The CDR3 loop spans 14 amino acids. Profiled with immunoSEQ multiplex PCR; TCRdb holds only in-frame clones, not every one. The repertoire holds around 49,000 clones, roughly 89% seen once, with 1.6% in the top ten. This chain uses TRBV3-1 (or the pseudogene TRBV3-2) with TRBJ1-2; 9 bases agree with TRBD1. The TCR originated in a man aged 40-49 years with colorectal cancer. The sample consisted of PBMCs. CDR3 DNA sequence: TGTGCCAGCAGCCCCGGGACAGGGATGTATGGCTACACCTTC. It is translated as CASSPGTGMYGYTF.